This section outlines one TCR beta chain sequence together with its context. Antigen unknown. The data were obtained in a study of T cell repertoires in cytomegalovirus infection. Study-wide background: CMV infection and matching HLA type were both indicated by public TCR beta signatures.

The length of the CDR3 is 11 residues. The germline gives CDR1 SGHAT, CDR2 FQDESV (reference sequence). V was shortened by 4 bases and J by 8 bases, with 8 bases between the two germline ends. Each CDR3 protein is one row after TCRdb ran MiXCR on the reads. In the table there are about 180,000 distinct CDR3 sequences, roughly 17% of which are singletons. Notes on the study in general: Ex vivo, HLA-C-restricted CMV-specific TCR beta clonotypes prevailed over the rest of the response. Public TCR beta family frequency separated CMV-and-HLA carriers, including in an independent cohort.

The sequencing sample was made of CD8+ T cells from PBMCs. The chain is built from TRBV11-1 and TRBJ1-1; D not resolved. This TCR was sampled from a human donor in good health (CMV status not recorded). Some clones in this sample may be carry-over from other donors' samples. The CDR3 region is CASSWSSEAFF. CDR3 coding DNA: TGTGCCAGCAGCTGGAGCAGCGAAGCTTTCTTT.